This TCR beta chain was captured in a study of blood T cell repertoires in COVID-19. Study information: Sites in the United States, Italy and Spain provided acute and convalescent COVID-19 samples.

Repertoires were generated with immunoSEQ multiplex PCR, while TCRdb's copy carries only in-frame clones and drops some. The sample consists of some 140,000 clones, 84% of them appearing once. V was trimmed by 2 bases and J by 0 bases, leaving 7 bases between them. The V gene's germline CDR1 is LNHDA and CDR2 SQIVND (reference sequence). The CDR3 has 14 amino acids. This receptor was identified in a man in his fifties or sixties with acute or convalescent COVID-19. This chain joins TRBV19 and TRBJ1-1, with D possibly TRBD1 on 5 matching bases. The sequencing input was peripheral blood. The CDR3 protein is CASSIHRLNTEAFF. The CDR3 DNA sequence: TGTGCCAGTAGTATACACAGGCTGAACACTGAAGCTTTCTTT.